The 2 T cell receptor beta chains in this list originate from one sample, sequenced in a study of chronic HIV infection and antiretroviral therapy. From the 5' RACE reads, TCRdb called clonotypes with MiXCR, one entry per CDR3 protein. The sample lists roughly 48,000 distinct CDR3 sequences, about 19% seen once, with under 3.5% in the top ten. The sequencing sample was made of peripheral blood. These receptors originate from an adult who had HIV and had not received antiretroviral therapy, or was an uninfected healthy control (not recorded which).

This clonotype occurred a few times. The rearrangement links TRBV9 to TRBJ1-1; no clear D gene. The V end was cut by 0 bases, the J end by 1 base, with 7 bases between. CDR3 length: 14 residues. Per the germline V gene, CDR1 is SGDLS and CDR2 is YYNGEE. CDR3 nucleotide sequence: TGTGCCAGCAGCGTAGGACCGTCGAACACTGAAGCTTTCTTT. Protein product: CASSVGPSNTEAFF.

The V gene is TRBV29-1, the J gene TRBJ2-1; D is undetermined. This CDR3 region has 11 residues. Trimming removed 7 bases at V and 3 bases at J, with 7 bases between. CDR1 and CDR2 from the germline V gene are SQVTM and ANQGSEA. The CDR3 nucleotides read TGCAGCGGCCAGGACTACAATGAGCAGTTCTTC. Residues: CSGQDYNEQFF.